This T cell receptor beta chain was captured by sequencing in a study of beta chain features in type 1 diabetes. Study summary: Analysis included 107,917,701 sorted cells drawn from all samples.

Deletions cut 5 bases from V and 0 bases from J, with 17 bases between. Per the germline V gene, CDR1 is SEHNR and CDR2 is FQNEAQ (reference sequence). This CDR3 has 17 amino acids. This clone was seen a handful of times. Sequenced material consisted of expressed TCRB transcripts (all of the isolated RNA was reverse transcribed). Here immunoSEQ multiplex PCR was the method, and the copy in TCRdb shows in-frame clones only, minus some. This sample yields under 550,000 clones, of which over 10% are seen a single time; 0.04% to 0.05% belongs to the top ten. The chain carries TRBV7-9 and TRBJ2-1; D is perhaps TRBD2 (5 bases). The receptor was isolated from a woman between 18 and 30 years old in good health. The source material was naive CD4+ T cells from blood. The CDR3 DNA sequence: TGTGCCAGCAGCCGGACTGAAATACGGGACTCCTACAATGAGCAGTTCTTC. Its translation is CASSRTEIRDSYNEQFF.